Presented here are 14 T cell receptor beta chains from one specimen sequenced in a study of shared clonotypes between healthy human individuals. The table came from immunoSEQ multiplex PCR; TCRdb's copy has only in-frame clones and leaves some out. This repertoire shows a few hundred thousand clones, 97% found once; its top ten account for around 0.06%. Source material: naive CD4+ T cells sorted from blood. Subset noted: CD45RA+ positively selected. All receptors derive from a woman in her thirties in good health.

The chain combines TRBV18 with TRBJ2-7; D is possibly TRBD1 (5 bases). The CDR3 has 15 residues. Germline V gene lookup returns CDR1 KGHSH and CDR2 LQKENI. The V end was cut by 3 bases, the J end by 5 bases, with 17 bases between. The CDR3 loop is CASSPAGQGGDEQYF. In DNA form, the CDR3 reads TGTGCCAGCTCACCGGCTGGGCAGGGTGGAGACGAGCAGTACTTC.

The chain uses TRBV29-1 and TRBJ1-2, with D unresolved. Germline V gives CDR1 SQVTM, CDR2 ANQGSEA. Trimming removed 3 bases at V and 2 bases at J, with 7 bases between. The CDR3 is made up of 12 amino acids. This CDR3 reads CSVDRENYGYTF. The CDR3 region has the DNA TGCAGCGTTGATAGAGAGAACTATGGCTACACCTTC.

The genes are TRBV5-4 and TRBJ2-7; D is uncertain. The germline V gene has CDR1 SGHNT and CDR2 YYREEE (reference sequence). The CDR3 is 13 residues long. V shed 3 bases and J shed 6 bases, with 13 bases lying between them. The CDR3 loop is CASSSLPLGEQYF. The CDR3, as DNA: TGTGCCAGCAGCTCCCTTCCCTTGGGCGAGCAGTACTTC.

The chain is built from TRBV28 and TRBJ2-2; 13 nucleotides match TRBD2. CDR1 and CDR2 from the germline V gene are MDHEN and SYDVKM. J lost 7 bases, V lost 4 bases, and 18 bases had no gene match. The CDR3 length is 20 residues. CDR3 bases: TGTGCCAGCAGTTACACCTTCGGGGGACTAGCGGGATTCAATGGCGGGGAGCTGTTTTTT. It specifies CASSYTFGGLAGFNGGELFF.

In this sample, this clone turned up once. The chain uses TRBV27 and TRBJ2-1; 10 nucleotides match TRBD2. There are 18 residues in the CDR3. Per the germline V gene, CDR1 is MNHEY and CDR2 is SMNVEV (reference sequence). J was trimmed by 5 bases and V by 4 bases; bases with no gene match: 14. CDR3 coding DNA: TGTGCCAGCAGTTCACTCGAACTAGCGGGATTTTTGAACAATGAGCAGTTCTTC. Amino acids: CASSSLELAGFLNNEQFF.

V gene TRBV30 combines with J gene TRBJ1-5, with D maybe TRBD1 (6 bases). The CDR3 is 13 residues long. The ends were cut back, 3 bases at V and 5 bases at J, with 11 bases in the middle. Germline V gene data show CDR1 as GTSNPN and CDR2 as SVGIG (reference sequence). Here the CDR3 DNA reads TGTGCCTGGAGGGGGGCTGGGGATCAGCCCCAGCATTTT. It yields the protein CAWRGAGDQPQHF.

The chain recombines TRBV28 with TRBJ2-1; 9 nucleotides align to TRBD2. The CDR3 has 15 residues. The trim removed 6 bases at V and 6 bases at J, leaving 9 bases unmatched. The germline V gene encodes CDR1 MDHEN and CDR2 SYDVKM. In DNA, the CDR3 is TGTGCCAGCAGCTCCACTAGCGGGTCAATCAATGAGCAGTTCTTC. It yields the protein CASSSTSGSINEQFF. The whole variable domain, remainder taken from reference TRBV28 and TRBJ2-1, is DVKVTQSSRYLVKRTGEKVFLECVQDMDHENMFWYRQDPGLGLRLIYFSYDVKMKEKGDIPEGYSVSREKKERFSLILESASTNQTSMYLCASSSTSGSINEQFFGPGTRLTVL.

This clone was seen only once. This chain joins TRBV19 and TRBJ1-2; 12 bases are shared with TRBD1. This CDR3 has 15 amino acids. Germline V gene lookup returns CDR1 LNHDA and CDR2 SQIVND (reference sequence). Trimming took 3 bases from V and 7 from J; bases not matched to a gene: 6. CDR3 DNA: TGTGCCAGTAGTATCCCGGGACAGGGGGCGTTTGGCTACACCTTC. This gives the protein CASSIPGQGAFGYTF.

This chain uses TRBV28 with TRBJ1-2, with 7 bases that match TRBD1. The CDR3 contains 14 residues. V shed 3 bases and J 2 bases; nucleotides not matched to a gene: 3. Per the germline V gene, CDR1 is MDHEN and CDR2 is SYDVKM. The CDR3 nucleotides read TGTGCCAGCAGTTTGGACAGGATAAACTATGGCTACACCTTC. It encodes CASSLDRINYGYTF.

The gene calls are TRBV9 and TRBJ2-6; D uncertain. CDR3 length equals 15 residues. Germline V gene lookup returns CDR1 SGDLS and CDR2 YYNGEE. Trimming cost V 2 bases and J 0 bases, with 6 bases left between them. CDR3 nucleotides: TGTGCCAGCAGCGTCTCACCCTCTGGGGCCAACGTCCTGACTTTC. As protein: CASSVSPSGANVLTF. Together with reference TRBV9 and TRBJ2-6, the CDR3 gives the full variable domain: DSGVTQTPKHLITATGQRVTLRCSPRSGDLSVYWYQQSLDQGLQFLIQYYNGEERAKGNILERFSAQQFPDLHSELNLSSLELGDSALYFCASSVSPSGANVLTFGAGSRLTVL.

This rearrangement joins TRBV4-2 to TRBJ1-5, with 10 positions matching TRBD1. V lost 5 bases to trimming and J lost 3 bases; unmatched junction nucleotides: 4. Germline CDR1 and CDR2: LGHNA and YNFKEQ. The CDR3 spans 15 residues. The CDR3 DNA reads as TGTGCCAGCAGCGGACAGGGGGATATCAATCAGCCCCAGCATTTT. As protein: CASSGQGDINQPQHF.

The J gene is TRBJ2-5, the V gene TRBV4-2, with TRBD1 matching 10 bases. Germline CDR1 is LGHNA and CDR2 is YNFKEQ. Trimming removed 3 bases from V and 2 bases from J; junction bases left unmatched: 6. The CDR3 extends over 16 amino acids. The CDR3 here is CASSQGGQGGQETQYF. The CDR3, as DNA: TGTGCCAGCAGCCAGGGCGGACAGGGGGGACAAGAGACCCAGTACTTC.

The chain links TRBV2 to TRBJ1-2, with a tentative D call TRBD1 (6 bases). This CDR3 spans 12 amino acids. From germline, CDR1 is SNHLY and CDR2 FYNNEI. V was trimmed by 7 bases and J by 8 bases, leaving 14 bases between them. The CDR3 here is CASNQQGRGYTF. The DNA of the CDR3 is TGTGCCAGCAACCAACAGGGCCGGGGCTACACCTTC.

This chain's CDR3 is CATSRDLGREETQYF. The CDR3 nucleotides read TGTGCCACCAGCAGAGATCTTGGCAGGGAGGAGACCCAGTACTTC. The rearrangement uses TRBV15 and TRBJ2-5, with D perhaps matching TRBD1 or TRBD2 (5 bases each). V lost 0 bases and J 5 bases, leaving 13 bases between the germline ends. The CDR3 sequence is 15 residues long. Per germline, CDR1 LNHNV and CDR2 YYDKDF (reference sequence).